The 3 T cell receptor beta chains in this list originate from one sample, sequenced in a study of cytomegalovirus exposure and HLA in healthy donors. PCR was performed using 60 Vbeta and 13 Jbeta primers. Profiling relied on immunoSEQ multiplex PCR, and the TCRdb table lists in-frame clones only, not all of them. In the table there are around 120,000 clones, 70% to 75% of which are singletons. Sequencing input: PBMCs. The receptor set was obtained from a woman aged 40 to 50 in good health and CMV-seronegative.

V usage is TRBV2 and J usage is TRBJ2-3; maybe TRBD2 (5 bases). From germline, CDR1 is SNHLY and CDR2 FYNNEI. CDR3 length: 14 amino acids. Trimming left V 8 bases short and J 1 base short, with 13 bases between. CDR3 nucleotides: TGTGCCAGCGCCGAAGTCGGGGGCACAGATACGCAGTATTTT. Protein: CASAEVGGTDTQYF.

The chain joins TRBV7-8 to TRBJ1-5; D is unresolved. Trimming cost V 5 bases and J 2 bases, with 16 bases left between them. From germline, CDR1 is SGHVS and CDR2 FQNEAQ. CDR3 length equals 16 residues. This chain's CDR3 is CASSHRRPLGNQPQHF. CDR3 bases: TGTGCCAGCAGCCATCGGAGGCCCCTGGGCAATCAGCCCCAGCATTTT.

There are a few counts of this clone. The chain links TRBV18 to TRBJ2-7, with 7 bases lining up with TRBD2. The germline V gene has CDR1 KGHSH and CDR2 LQKENI. The CDR3 runs 15 residues. V dropped 2 bases and J dropped 0; count of bases not matched to a gene: 4. CDR3 protein: CASSPGGVPSYEQYF. The CDR3 region has the DNA TGTGCCAGCTCACCAGGGGGGGTACCCTCCTACGAGCAGTACTTC.